This T cell receptor beta chain was recorded in a study of T cells in women clearing cervical HPV infection. Study context: Cases' blood sampling followed lesion detection by median around 150 days (90 to 200). General study findings and limits: Controls had more TRBV6-7 (approximately 0.15%) than cases (about 0.11%).

Germline CDR1 reads LNHDA; CDR2 reads SQIVND (reference sequence). Deletions cut 5 bases from V and 0 bases from J, with 8 bases between. The CDR3 is 15 residues long. Clones were sequenced by immunoSEQ multiplex PCR, and TCRdb holds only the in-frame ones, with some missing. Recorded for this sample: more than 25,000 clones. This clone is identified as medium-sized from frequency. As yet, its antigen is unknown. The CDR3 end is not reached by the read, which stops 3 residues before it; the germline J gene fills it in. This receptor was taken from a woman aged 18 to 69 with a cervical HPV16 infection that either progressed to CIN3+ or cleared (not recorded which). Sequencing was performed on blood buffy coat. The chain joins TRBV19 to TRBJ2-6; D not certain. The part of the CDR3 DNA that was read is TGTGCCAGTAGTCAATACAGCTCTGGGGCCAACGTC. It translates to CASSQYSSGANV. The whole CDR3 protein is CASSQYSSGANVLTF.